This TCR beta chain was identified during a study of OX40 agonist ivuxolimab in advanced cancers. Study information: Ivuxolimab, an antibody acting as an agonist of OX40 (CD134), was used to treat patients. Among those enrolled, mean age was about 58 years (range about 23 to 79) and less than 90% were male.

The CDR3 totals 16 residues. Germline V gives CDR1 SGHTA, CDR2 FQGTGA. Trimming removed 1 base from V and 4 bases from J, with 13 bases in between. Sequencing used immunoSEQ multiplex PCR; TCRdb keeps in-frame clones, though not all of them. The sample has 66,000 or so clones; more than 65% are singletons. Sequencing was performed on CD4+ or CD8+ T cells sorted from blood, taken in a trial of the OX40 agonist ivuxolimab. This receptor was obtained from an adult with an advanced solid tumor such as melanoma, head and neck, liver or kidney cancer. The V gene is TRBV7-3, the J gene TRBJ2-2; the D is unclear. CDR3 DNA sequence: TGTGCCAGCAGCTTAAACGGGCCGGCTATCACCGGGGAGCTGTTTTTT. Protein: CASSLNGPAITGELFF.